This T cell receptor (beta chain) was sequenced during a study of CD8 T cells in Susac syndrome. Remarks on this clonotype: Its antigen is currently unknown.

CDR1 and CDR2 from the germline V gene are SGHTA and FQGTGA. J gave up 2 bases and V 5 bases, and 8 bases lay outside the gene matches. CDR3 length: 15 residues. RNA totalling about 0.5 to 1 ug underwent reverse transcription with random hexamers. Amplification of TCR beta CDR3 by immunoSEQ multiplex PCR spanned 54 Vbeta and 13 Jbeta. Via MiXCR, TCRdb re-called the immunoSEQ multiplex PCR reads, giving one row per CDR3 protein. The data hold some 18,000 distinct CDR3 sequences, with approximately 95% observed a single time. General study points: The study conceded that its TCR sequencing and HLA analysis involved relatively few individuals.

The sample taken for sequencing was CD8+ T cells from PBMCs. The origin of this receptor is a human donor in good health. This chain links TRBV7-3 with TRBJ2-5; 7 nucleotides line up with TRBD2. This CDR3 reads CASSPTGGLQETQYF. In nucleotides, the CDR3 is TGTGCCAGCAGCCCCACGGGAGGACTACAAGAGACCCAGTACTTC.